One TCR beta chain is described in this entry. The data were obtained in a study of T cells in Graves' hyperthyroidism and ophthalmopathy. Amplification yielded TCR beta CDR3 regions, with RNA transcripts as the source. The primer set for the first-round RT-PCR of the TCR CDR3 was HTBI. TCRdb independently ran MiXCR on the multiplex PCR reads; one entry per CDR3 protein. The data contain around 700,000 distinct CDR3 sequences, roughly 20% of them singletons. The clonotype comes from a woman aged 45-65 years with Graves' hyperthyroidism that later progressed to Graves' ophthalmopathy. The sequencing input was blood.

CDR3 amino acids: CSASRDGDSPLHF. The DNA of the CDR3 is TGCAGTGCTAGTCGGGACGGAGATTCACCCCTCCACTTT. The chain is built from TRBV20-1 and TRBJ1-6; TRBD1 is a possible D gene (5 bases). The CDR3 runs 13 residues. Trimming removed 3 bases at V and 8 bases at J, with 11 bases between. The germline V gene has CDR1 DFQATT and CDR2 SNEGSKA (reference sequence).